This is a list of T cell receptor beta chains from one sample in a study of brain T cells in children with intractable seizures. Here immunoSEQ multiplex PCR was the method, and the copy in TCRdb shows in-frame clones only, minus some. Altogether tens of thousands of clones are present, about 93% being singletons, with the ten largest covering over 1.5%. The material sequenced was peripheral blood, taken at surgery. The receptors derive from a boy younger than two with tuberous sclerosis and intractable seizures. CDR3s include the opening cysteine and the closing phenylalanine or tryptophan. The D gene is left open where the match is weak. Only some rows state a clone size, as once, few, many or a class for expanded clones.

j_call clone_size d_call v_call cdr3_aa cdr3_nt
TRBJ2-7 NA TRBD2 TRBV19 CASSMGIRTSGRPYEQYF TGTGCCAGTAGTATGGGAATCAGGACTAGCGGGAGACCCTACGAGCAGTACTTC
TRBJ2-1 once NA TRBV6-5 CASSYSSGDPYNEQFF TGTGCCAGCAGTTACTCTTCGGGGGACCCCTACAATGAGCAGTTCTTC
TRBJ2-5 NA NA TRBV2 CASSERRVGETQYF TGTGCCAGCAGTGAACGCCGGGTAGGGGAGACCCAGTACTTC
TRBJ2-7 NA TRBD1 TRBV10-1 CASSEPGTGSSVYEQYF TGCGCCAGCAGTGAGCCCGGGACAGGGTCATCGGTCTACGAGCAGTACTTC
TRBJ2-3 NA TRBD2 TRBV4-2 CASSQEERLAMSDTQYF TGTGCCAGCAGCCAAGAGGAAAGACTAGCGATGTCAGATACGCAGTATTTT
TRBJ1-3 NA NA TRBV9 CASSVGVRSPGNTIYF TGTGCCAGCAGCGTAGGGGTCAGATCCCCTGGAAACACCATATATTTT
TRBJ1-5 NA TRBD1 TRBV5-4 CASSLGTGGNQPQHF TGTGCCAGCAGCTTGGGGACAGGGGGAAATCAGCCCCAGCATTTT
TRBJ1-6 NA NA TRBV9 CASSPRPSSYNSPLHF TGTGCCAGCAGCCCCCGGCCGAGCTCCTATAATTCACCCCTCCACTTT
TRBJ2-7 NA NA TRBV19 CASGQGGGYEQYF TGTGCCAGCGGACAGGGAGGGGGTTACGAGCAGTACTTC
TRBJ2-6 NA TRBD1 TRBV29-1 CSVDRQGAFGANVLTF TGCAGCGTGGATAGACAGGGGGCTTTTGGGGCCAACGTCCTGACTTTC
TRBJ1-1 NA NA TRBV19 CASSIAGGSEAFF TGTGCCAGTAGTATAGCGGGAGGGTCTGAAGCTTTCTTT
TRBJ1-2 NA TRBD1 TRBV6-5 CASSYSGTGGYGYTF TGTGCCAGCAGTTACTCGGGGACAGGGGGCTATGGCTACACCTTC
TRBJ2-6 NA TRBD1 TRBV27 CASRPRAGTGTSGANVLTF TGTGCCAGCAGGCCGAGGGCCGGGACAGGGACCTCTGGGGCCAACGTCCTGACTTTC
TRBJ1-3 NA NA TRBV12-3/TRBV12-4 CASSFGRNTIYF TGTGCCAGCAGTTTCGGGAGAAACACCATATATTTT
TRBJ1-1 NA NA TRBV9 CASSVVGGSTEAFF TGTGCCAGCAGCGTAGTTGGGGGTAGCACTGAAGCTTTCTTT
TRBJ2-5 NA NA TRBV4-1 CASSRDQETQYF TGCGCCAGCAGCCGGGACCAAGAGACCCAGTACTTC
TRBJ1-1 NA NA TRBV18 CASSPSAGAEEAFF TGTGCCAGCTCACCATCTGCAGGGGCTGAAGAAGCTTTCTTT
TRBJ2-1 NA NA TRBV7-9 CASSRDGSDEQFF TGTGCCAGCAGCCGGGACGGGTCTGATGAGCAGTTCTTC
TRBJ2-7 NA NA TRBV11-3 CASSPHRGVPYEQYF TGTGCCAGCAGCCCTCACCGAGGGGTGCCCTACGAGCAGTACTTC
TRBJ1-5 NA TRBD1 TRBV6-5 CASRRTGESEPQHF TGTGCCAGCAGAAGAACAGGGGAGTCGGAGCCCCAGCATTTT
TRBJ2-3 NA TRBD2 TRBV19 CASSLRTSGGLPTDTQYF TGTGCCAGTAGTCTCCGGACTAGCGGGGGCCTCCCCACAGATACGCAGTATTTT
TRBJ2-7 NA NA TRBV5-6 CASTAGQSSYEQYF TGTGCCAGCACAGCGGGCCAGAGCTCCTACGAGCAGTACTTC
TRBJ2-7 NA TRBD1 TRBV5-1 CASSAQGGTYEQYF TGCGCCAGCAGCGCACAGGGGGGAACCTACGAGCAGTACTTC
TRBJ2-1 medium-sized NA TRBV2 CASSPRTANNEQFF TGTGCCAGCAGTCCTCGGACGGCGAACAATGAGCAGTTCTTC
TRBJ1-5 few NA TRBV7-2 CASSQGGDSNQPQHF TGTGCCAGCAGCCAAGGGGGAGATAGCAATCAGCCCCAGCATTTT
TRBJ1-3 NA NA TRBV27 CASSSRRSGNTIYF TGTGCCAGCAGTAGCCGACGCTCTGGAAACACCATATATTTT
TRBJ2-1 NA NA TRBV5-1 CASSLGLSGEQFF TGCGCCAGCAGCTTGGGTTTATCGGGTGAGCAGTTCTTC
TRBJ2-7 NA NA TRBV30 CAWSVGGNEQYF TGTGCCTGGAGTGTAGGGGGGAACGAGCAGTACTTC
TRBJ1-2 NA TRBD1 TRBV24-1 CATSDYDRDYGYTF TGTGCCACCAGTGATTATGACAGGGACTATGGCTACACCTTC
TRBJ2-7 NA TRBD2 TRBV6-1 CASSEEGGLYEQYF TGTGCCAGCAGTGAAGAGGGAGGGCTCTACGAGCAGTACTTC
TRBJ1-1 NA NA TRBV12-3/TRBV12-4 CASSLQRDTEAFF TGTGCCAGCAGTTTACAACGGGACACTGAAGCTTTCTTT